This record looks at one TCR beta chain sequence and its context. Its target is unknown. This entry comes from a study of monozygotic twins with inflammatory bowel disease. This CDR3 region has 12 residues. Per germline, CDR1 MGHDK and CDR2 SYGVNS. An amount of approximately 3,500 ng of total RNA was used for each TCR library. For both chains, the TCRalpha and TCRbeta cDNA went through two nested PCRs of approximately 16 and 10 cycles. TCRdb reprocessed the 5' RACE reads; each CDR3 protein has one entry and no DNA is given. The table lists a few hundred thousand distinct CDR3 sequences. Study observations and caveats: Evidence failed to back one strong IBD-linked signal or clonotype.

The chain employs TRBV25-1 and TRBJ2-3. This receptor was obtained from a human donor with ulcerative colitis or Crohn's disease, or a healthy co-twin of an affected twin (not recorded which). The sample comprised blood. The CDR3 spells CASSATADTQYF.